This record concerns one T cell receptor beta chain sequence. Its target is not known. This sample's treatment: approximately 9-day PBMC culture with coronavirus spike peptide pools or control peptides (ViraFEST assay). Gathered ahead of the COVID-19 pandemic (2011-2018) were the CD4+ T cells of the unexposed donor. Cells permitting, SARS-CoV-2 S/N and four cold-coronavirus spikes were tested on unexposed-donor CD4+ T cells. Sequencing of DNA taken from cultured CD4+ T cells relied on the Oncomine TCR Beta short-read assay. Once CD4+ T cells had been cultured, genomic DNA was extracted from them. TCRdb re-called the PCR reads with MiXCR, one entry per CDR3 protein. The sample lists fewer than 8,000 distinct CDR3 sequences; roughly 30% were seen once. This sample was included in a study of vaccination and CD4 T cells after COVID-19. The CDR3 runs 12 residues. Germline lookup yields CDR1 SQVTM and CDR2 ANQGSEA. The V and J ends lost 7 bases and 10 bases respectively, with 17 bases between them.

Sequencing was performed on CD4+ T cells from blood, cultured in vitro. This clonotype was sampled from a human donor in good health. The chain couples TRBV29-1 to TRBJ2-1; D could derive from TRBD1 or TRBD2 (5 bases each). The CDR3 sequence is CSGEMGVGEQFF. As DNA, the CDR3 is TGCAGCGGTGAGATGGGGGTTGGGGAGCAGTTCTTC.